The entry below gives a single TCR beta chain sequence along with its context. Its antigen is as yet unknown. The sample comes from a study of CD8+CD57+ T cells in acquired aplastic anemia. CDR3 length equals 12 residues. CDR1 is SGDLS and CDR2 is YYNGEE in the germline V gene. V lost 4 bases to trimming and J lost 4 bases, with 6 bases between them. Study-wide findings and caveats: There were over 25 CD8+ CDR3 sequences that occurred in both patients and controls.

The TCR beta profiling, which covered VDJ combination and CDR3 sequence, was carried out using genomic DNA as the template. TCRdb passed the reads through MiXCR, listing each CDR3 protein once. The sample yields about 120,000 distinct CDR3 sequences, 45% to 60% seen once. The authors sequenced patients whose flow cytometry had shown CD8+CD57+ cell expansion. A severe acquired aplastic anemia diagnosis applied to all patients. At blood sampling, none of the patients had yet received therapy. This sequence was found in a human donor with aplastic anemia. The chain links TRBV9 to TRBJ1-3; D gene ambiguous. The sequenced sample consisted of sorted CD4+, CD8+, or CD8+CD57+ T cells (not recorded which) from PBMCs. The CDR3 region has the DNA TGTGCCAGCAGCCAGAGGGGAAACACCATATATTTT. This gives the protein CASSQRGNTIYF.